The rows below give T cell receptor beta chains drawn from one sample of a study of cytomegalovirus exposure and HLA in healthy donors. Clones were sequenced by immunoSEQ multiplex PCR, and TCRdb holds only the in-frame ones, with some missing. This table holds 220,000 or so clones, approximately 83% found once. Material: PBMCs. The receptor set was obtained from a woman aged 25 to 39 in good health and CMV-seropositive. Both conserved end residues are part of each CDR3. The order of the fields is V gene, D gene, J gene, clone size, CDR3 protein, CDR3 DNA. A D gene is named only where the DNA matches it firmly. Where a row states a size, it is once, few, many or the class of an expanded clone; other rows omit it.

v_call: TRBV7-6; d_call: -; j_call: TRBJ2-5; clone_size: -; cdr3_aa: CASSLAQLGSRLSSQETQYF; cdr3_nt: TGTGCCAGCAGCTTAGCGCAATTAGGATCGCGTCTATCCTCCCAAGAGACCCAGTACTTC
v_call: TRBV4-1; d_call: -; j_call: TRBJ1-1; clone_size: -; cdr3_aa: CASSRFWGNTEAFF; cdr3_nt: TGCGCCAGCAGCCGGTTCTGGGGAAACACTGAAGCTTTCTTT
v_call: TRBV15; d_call: TRBD2; j_call: TRBJ2-1; clone_size: -; cdr3_aa: CATSRGTSGRVEQFF; cdr3_nt: TGTGCCACCAGCAGAGGGACTAGCGGGAGGGTTGAGCAGTTCTTC
v_call: TRBV5-1; d_call: -; j_call: TRBJ2-7; clone_size: few; cdr3_aa: CASSKGTVSYEQYF; cdr3_nt: TGCGCCAGCAGCAAAGGGACGGTATCCTACGAGCAGTACTTC
v_call: TRBV9; d_call: -; j_call: TRBJ1-2; clone_size: -; cdr3_aa: CASSVAGLEGGLNGYTF; cdr3_nt: TGTGCCAGCAGCGTAGCGGGGCTGGAGGGCGGATTAAATGGCTACACCTTC
v_call: TRBV5-1; d_call: TRBD2; j_call: TRBJ2-1; clone_size: -; cdr3_aa: CASSAGGVDNEQFF; cdr3_nt: TGCGCCAGCAGTGCGGGAGGCGTAGATAATGAGCAGTTCTTC
v_call: TRBV12-5; d_call: TRBD1; j_call: TRBJ2-3; clone_size: -; cdr3_aa: CASGLPIRGSQYF; cdr3_nt: TGTGCTAGTGGTTTGCCAATCAGGGGGTCGCAGTATTTT
v_call: TRBV7-3; d_call: -; j_call: TRBJ2-2; clone_size: -; cdr3_aa: CASGRSGNTGELFF; cdr3_nt: TGTGCCAGCGGGCGTAGCGGTAACACCGGGGAGCTGTTTTTT
v_call: TRBV2; d_call: -; j_call: TRBJ2-6; clone_size: -; cdr3_aa: CASRTDSGANVLTF; cdr3_nt: TGTGCCAGCAGGACAGACTCTGGGGCCAACGTCCTGACTTTC
v_call: TRBV27; d_call: TRBD1; j_call: TRBJ2-2; clone_size: few; cdr3_aa: CASSLYGDSNTGELFF; cdr3_nt: TGTGCCAGCAGTTTGTATGGGGACAGTAACACCGGGGAGCTGTTTTTT
v_call: TRBV10-3; d_call: TRBD1; j_call: TRBJ1-4; clone_size: -; cdr3_aa: CAISEGQGNEKLFF; cdr3_nt: TGTGCCATCAGTGAAGGACAGGGAAATGAAAAACTGTTTTTT
v_call: TRBV30; d_call: TRBD1; j_call: TRBJ2-1; clone_size: -; cdr3_aa: CAWRYRGNEQFF; cdr3_nt: TGTGCCTGGAGGTACAGGGGAAATGAGCAGTTCTTC
v_call: TRBV14; d_call: -; j_call: TRBJ2-7; clone_size: -; cdr3_aa: CASRVPTPYEQYF; cdr3_nt: TGTGCCAGCCGGGTCCCAACCCCATACGAGCAGTACTTC
v_call: TRBV27; d_call: TRBD1; j_call: TRBJ1-2; clone_size: -; cdr3_aa: CASSTGDRRFYGYTF; cdr3_nt: TGTGCCAGCAGTACCGGGGACAGAAGATTTTATGGCTACACCTTC
v_call: TRBV11-1; d_call: TRBD1; j_call: TRBJ1-1; clone_size: -; cdr3_aa: CASSLSAGQGVKNTEAFF; cdr3_nt: TGTGCCAGCAGCTTATCGGCGGGGCAGGGGGTGAAGAACACTGAAGCTTTCTTT
v_call: TRBV2; d_call: TRBD1; j_call: TRBJ2-1; clone_size: -; cdr3_aa: CASRKNRLDRGFYNEQFF; cdr3_nt: TGTGCCAGCAGGAAAAATCGCCTCGACAGGGGTTTCTACAATGAGCAGTTCTTC
v_call: TRBV28; d_call: -; j_call: TRBJ2-6; clone_size: -; cdr3_aa: CASSSPSSGANVLTF; cdr3_nt: TGTGCCAGCAGTTCTCCGAGTTCGGGGGCCAACGTCCTGACTTTC
v_call: TRBV10-1; d_call: TRBD2; j_call: TRBJ2-7; clone_size: -; cdr3_aa: CASSEGLAGHSSYEQYF; cdr3_nt: TGCGCCAGCAGTGAGGGACTAGCGGGCCATAGCTCCTACGAGCAGTACTTC
v_call: TRBV6-5; d_call: -; j_call: TRBJ2-7; clone_size: -; cdr3_aa: CASSLQGFPYEQYF; cdr3_nt: TGTGCCAGCAGTTTACAGGGATTCCCCTACGAGCAGTACTTC
v_call: TRBV7-3; d_call: -; j_call: TRBJ2-7; clone_size: -; cdr3_aa: CASSLLPGPPNEQYF; cdr3_nt: TGTGCCAGCAGCCTTCTACCCGGACCGCCGAACGAGCAGTACTTC
v_call: TRBV30; d_call: -; j_call: TRBJ2-3; clone_size: -; cdr3_aa: CAWSVGDTQYF; cdr3_nt: TGTGCCTGGAGTGTCGGGGATACGCAGTATTTT
v_call: TRBV11-2; d_call: TRBD2; j_call: TRBJ2-3; clone_size: -; cdr3_aa: CASSLDVRLAGVDTQYF; cdr3_nt: TGTGCCAGCAGCTTAGATGTGAGACTAGCGGGAGTAGATACGCAGTATTTT
v_call: TRBV29-1; d_call: -; j_call: TRBJ2-7; clone_size: -; cdr3_aa: CSVGWTVYEQYF; cdr3_nt: TGCAGCGTTGGGTGGACAGTCTACGAGCAGTACTTC
v_call: TRBV5-5; d_call: TRBD1; j_call: TRBJ1-2; clone_size: -; cdr3_aa: CASSRTGGIYGYTF; cdr3_nt: TGTGCCAGCAGCCGTACAGGGGGCATCTATGGCTACACCTTC
v_call: TRBV4-2; d_call: -; j_call: TRBJ2-7; clone_size: few; cdr3_aa: CASSNRRDEQYF; cdr3_nt: TGTGCCAGCAGCAATAGGAGGGACGAGCAGTACTTC
v_call: TRBV30; d_call: TRBD1; j_call: TRBJ1-4; clone_size: -; cdr3_aa: CAWSIIGGREKLFF; cdr3_nt: TGTGCCTGGAGTATTATAGGGGGCCGGGAAAAACTGTTTTTT
v_call: TRBV30; d_call: -; j_call: TRBJ1-1; clone_size: -; cdr3_aa: CAWRWGSMNTEAFF; cdr3_nt: TGTGCCTGGAGATGGGGGTCCATGAACACTGAAGCTTTCTTT
v_call: TRBV9; d_call: -; j_call: TRBJ1-5; clone_size: -; cdr3_aa: CASSPLGHINQPQHF; cdr3_nt: TGTGCCAGCAGCCCCCTAGGACACATCAATCAGCCCCAGCATTTT
v_call: TRBV27; d_call: -; j_call: TRBJ1-2; clone_size: once; cdr3_aa: CASSLSARGYGYTF; cdr3_nt: TGTGCCAGCAGTTTATCCGCCAGAGGCTATGGCTACACCTTC
v_call: TRBV13; d_call: TRBD1; j_call: TRBJ2-7; clone_size: -; cdr3_aa: CASSSRHFTGGHYEQYF; cdr3_nt: TGTGCCAGCAGCTCGAGACACTTTACAGGGGGCCACTACGAGCAGTACTTC
v_call: TRBV10-3; d_call: TRBD1; j_call: TRBJ1-1; clone_size: -; cdr3_aa: CAISRPGTGTVSEAFF; cdr3_nt: TGTGCCATCAGCCGTCCCGGGACAGGGACTGTTTCTGAAGCTTTCTTT
v_call: TRBV27; d_call: -; j_call: TRBJ1-1; clone_size: -; cdr3_aa: CASSFYGPENTEAFF; cdr3_nt: TGTGCCAGCAGTTTTTATGGGCCGGAGAACACTGAAGCTTTCTTT
v_call: TRBV7-9; d_call: -; j_call: TRBJ2-7; clone_size: -; cdr3_aa: CASSLPPLGQYF; cdr3_nt: TGTGCCAGCAGCCTCCCGCCGCTAGGGCAGTACTTC
v_call: TRBV5-4; d_call: -; j_call: TRBJ2-7; clone_size: -; cdr3_aa: CASSPRGSYEQYF; cdr3_nt: TGTGCCAGCAGCCCTCGCGGGTCTTACGAGCAGTACTTC
v_call: TRBV4-3; d_call: -; j_call: TRBJ1-3; clone_size: -; cdr3_aa: CASSQDRSSGNTIYF; cdr3_nt: TGCGCCAGCAGCCAAGACAGAAGCTCTGGAAACACCATATATTTT
v_call: TRBV7-2; d_call: -; j_call: TRBJ2-1; clone_size: -; cdr3_aa: CASSWDAGNEQFF; cdr3_nt: TGTGCCAGCAGCTGGGACGCCGGCAATGAGCAGTTCTTC
v_call: TRBV30; d_call: -; j_call: TRBJ2-2; clone_size: few; cdr3_aa: CAWSVLAMTGELFF; cdr3_nt: TGTGCCTGGAGTGTACTGGCGATGACCGGGGAGCTGTTTTTT
v_call: TRBV13; d_call: -; j_call: TRBJ1-5; clone_size: -; cdr3_aa: CASSLGQRGQPQHF; cdr3_nt: TGTGCCAGCAGCTTAGGACAGAGAGGCCAGCCCCAGCATTTT
v_call: TRBV27; d_call: -; j_call: TRBJ2-3; clone_size: -; cdr3_aa: CASSWWGRDTDTQYF; cdr3_nt: TGTGCCAGCAGTTGGTGGGGAAGGGACACAGATACGCAGTATTTT
v_call: TRBV7-2; d_call: -; j_call: TRBJ2-3; clone_size: -; cdr3_aa: CASSLVRAQYF; cdr3_nt: TGTGCCAGCAGCTTAGTACGGGCGCAGTATTTT
v_call: TRBV7-2; d_call: -; j_call: TRBJ1-1; clone_size: few; cdr3_aa: CASSLVGVNTEAFF; cdr3_nt: TGTGCCAGCAGCTTAGTAGGAGTGAACACTGAAGCTTTCTTT
v_call: TRBV5-1; d_call: TRBD1; j_call: TRBJ1-2; clone_size: -; cdr3_aa: CASSFKQGAGGYTF; cdr3_nt: TGCGCCAGCAGCTTTAAACAGGGGGCTGGAGGCTACACCTTC
v_call: TRBV30; d_call: -; j_call: TRBJ2-2; clone_size: -; cdr3_aa: CAWSVRRNTGELFF; cdr3_nt: TGTGCCTGGAGTGTACGCCGGAACACCGGGGAGCTGTTTTTT
v_call: TRBV25-1; d_call: -; j_call: TRBJ2-2; clone_size: -; cdr3_aa: CASSDENTGELFF; cdr3_nt: TGTGCCAGCAGTGACGAGAACACCGGGGAGCTGTTTTTT
v_call: TRBV19; d_call: TRBD1; j_call: TRBJ2-1; clone_size: -; cdr3_aa: CASKTGQDYNEQFF; cdr3_nt: TGTGCCAGTAAAACGGGACAGGACTACAATGAGCAGTTCTTC
v_call: TRBV10-3; d_call: -; j_call: TRBJ1-2; clone_size: -; cdr3_aa: CAISDWQNYGYTF; cdr3_nt: TGTGCCATCAGTGATTGGCAGAACTATGGCTACACCTTC
v_call: TRBV30; d_call: TRBD2; j_call: TRBJ2-5; clone_size: -; cdr3_aa: CAWDPQRGTQETQYF; cdr3_nt: TGTGCCTGGGACCCCCAGCGGGGTACGCAAGAGACCCAGTACTTC
v_call: TRBV27; d_call: TRBD1; j_call: TRBJ1-5; clone_size: few; cdr3_aa: CASSRQGNNQPQHF; cdr3_nt: TGTGCCAGCAGCAGACAGGGTAATAATCAGCCCCAGCATTTT
v_call: TRBV7-9; d_call: TRBD1; j_call: TRBJ1-1; clone_size: -; cdr3_aa: CASSLGWTGNTEAFF; cdr3_nt: TGTGCCAGCAGCTTAGGGTGGACAGGTAACACTGAAGCTTTCTTT
v_call: TRBV18; d_call: TRBD1; j_call: TRBJ1-1; clone_size: -; cdr3_aa: CASSRQGMNTEAFF; cdr3_nt: TGTGCCAGCTCGCGACAGGGCATGAACACTGAAGCTTTCTTT
v_call: TRBV30; d_call: TRBD1; j_call: TRBJ1-4; clone_size: -; cdr3_aa: CAAQGGGEKLFF; cdr3_nt: TGTGCGGCACAGGGGGGTGGCGAAAAACTGTTTTTT
v_call: TRBV9; d_call: -; j_call: TRBJ2-7; clone_size: few; cdr3_aa: CASSVGYEQYF; cdr3_nt: TGTGCCAGCAGCGTCGGATACGAGCAGTACTTC
v_call: TRBV30; d_call: TRBD2; j_call: TRBJ2-7; clone_size: -; cdr3_aa: CAWSVAGRYEQYF; cdr3_nt: TGTGCCTGGAGTGTAGCGGGGCGCTACGAGCAGTACTTC
v_call: TRBV7-9; d_call: -; j_call: TRBJ2-1; clone_size: -; cdr3_aa: CASSLGAGVYNEQFF; cdr3_nt: TGTGCCAGCAGCTTAGGGGCAGGGGTGTACAATGAGCAGTTCTTC
v_call: TRBV5-1; d_call: -; j_call: TRBJ2-7; clone_size: -; cdr3_aa: CASSWGAGKAYEQYF; cdr3_nt: TGCGCCAGCAGCTGGGGGGCGGGGAAAGCCTACGAGCAGTACTTC
v_call: TRBV4-3; d_call: -; j_call: TRBJ1-2; clone_size: -; cdr3_aa: CASSRRWGLNYGYTF; cdr3_nt: TGCGCCAGCAGCAGGCGTTGGGGGCTCAACTATGGCTACACCTTC